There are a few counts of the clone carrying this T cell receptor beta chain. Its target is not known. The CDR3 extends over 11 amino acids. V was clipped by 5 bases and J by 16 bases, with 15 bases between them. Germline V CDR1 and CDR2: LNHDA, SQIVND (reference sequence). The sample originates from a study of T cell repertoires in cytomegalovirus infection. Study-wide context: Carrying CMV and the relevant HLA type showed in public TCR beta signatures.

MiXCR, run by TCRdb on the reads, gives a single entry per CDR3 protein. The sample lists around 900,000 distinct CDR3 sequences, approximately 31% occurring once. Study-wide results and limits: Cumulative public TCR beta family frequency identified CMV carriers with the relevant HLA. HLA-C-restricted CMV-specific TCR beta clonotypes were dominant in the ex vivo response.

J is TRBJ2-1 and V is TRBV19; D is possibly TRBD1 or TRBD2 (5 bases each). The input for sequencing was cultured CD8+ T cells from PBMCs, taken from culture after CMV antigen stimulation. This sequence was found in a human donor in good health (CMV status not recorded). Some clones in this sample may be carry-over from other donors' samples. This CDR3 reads CASSVSGRGFF. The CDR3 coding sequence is TGTGCCAGTAGTGTATCGGGACGGGGATTCTTC. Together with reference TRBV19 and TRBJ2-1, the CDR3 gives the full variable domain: DGGITQSPKYLFRKEGQNVTLSCEQNLNHDAMYWYRQDPGQGLRLIYYSQIVNDFQKGDIAEGYSVSREKKESFPLTVTSAQKNPTAFYLCASSVSGRGFFGPGTRLTVL.